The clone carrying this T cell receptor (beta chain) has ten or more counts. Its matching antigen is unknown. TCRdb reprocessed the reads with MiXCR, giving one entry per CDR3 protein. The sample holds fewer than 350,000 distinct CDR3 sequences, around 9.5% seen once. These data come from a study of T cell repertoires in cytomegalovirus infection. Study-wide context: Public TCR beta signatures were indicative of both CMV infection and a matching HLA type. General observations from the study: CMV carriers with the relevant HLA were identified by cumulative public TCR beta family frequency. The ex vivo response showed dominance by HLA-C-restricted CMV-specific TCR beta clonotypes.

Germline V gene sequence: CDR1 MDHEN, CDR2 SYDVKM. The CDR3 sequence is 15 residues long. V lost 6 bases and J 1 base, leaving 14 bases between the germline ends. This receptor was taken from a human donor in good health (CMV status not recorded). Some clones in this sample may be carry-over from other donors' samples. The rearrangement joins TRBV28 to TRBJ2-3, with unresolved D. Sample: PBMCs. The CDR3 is CASSELRAGTDTQYF. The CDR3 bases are TGTGCCAGCAGCGAACTCCGGGCTGGCACAGATACGCAGTATTTT.